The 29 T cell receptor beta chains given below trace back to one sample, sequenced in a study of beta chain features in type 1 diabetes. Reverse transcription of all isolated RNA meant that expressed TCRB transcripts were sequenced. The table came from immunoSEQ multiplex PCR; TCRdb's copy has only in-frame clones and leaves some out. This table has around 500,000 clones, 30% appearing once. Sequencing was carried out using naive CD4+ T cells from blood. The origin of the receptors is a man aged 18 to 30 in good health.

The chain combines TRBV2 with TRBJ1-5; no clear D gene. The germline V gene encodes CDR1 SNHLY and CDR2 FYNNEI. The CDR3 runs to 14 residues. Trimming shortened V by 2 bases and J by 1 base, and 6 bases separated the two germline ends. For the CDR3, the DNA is TGTGCCAGCAGTGAAACAACGAGCAATCAGCCCCAGCATTTT. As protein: CASSETTSNQPQHF.

For the CDR3, the DNA is TGTGCCAGCAGCTTAGGTCCGAAAAACATTCAGTACTTC. Its translation is CASSLGPKNIQYF. The rearrangement uses TRBV13 and TRBJ2-4; D gene unclear. With 0 bases removed from V and 4 bases from J, the gap between germline ends came to 4 bases. The germline CDR1 and CDR2 sequences are PRHDT and FYEKMQ (reference sequence). The CDR3 has 13 amino acids.

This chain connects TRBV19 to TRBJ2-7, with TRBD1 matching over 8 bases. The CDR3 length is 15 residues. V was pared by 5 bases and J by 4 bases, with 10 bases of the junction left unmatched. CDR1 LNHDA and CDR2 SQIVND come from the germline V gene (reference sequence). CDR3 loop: CASSSPPGQEYEQYF. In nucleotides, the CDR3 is TGTGCCAGTAGTTCCCCTCCGGGACAGGAGTACGAGCAGTACTTC.

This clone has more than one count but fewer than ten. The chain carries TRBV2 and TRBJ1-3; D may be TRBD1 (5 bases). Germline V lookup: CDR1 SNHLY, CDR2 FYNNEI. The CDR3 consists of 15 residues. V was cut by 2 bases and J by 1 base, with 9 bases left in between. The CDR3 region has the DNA TGTGCCAGCAGTGAACAGGGAGGATCTGGAAACACCATATATTTT. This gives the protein CASSEQGGSGNTIYF.

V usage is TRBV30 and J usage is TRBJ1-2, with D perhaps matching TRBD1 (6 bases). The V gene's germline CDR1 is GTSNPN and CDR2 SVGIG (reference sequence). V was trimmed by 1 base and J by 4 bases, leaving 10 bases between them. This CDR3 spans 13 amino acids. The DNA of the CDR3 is TGTGCCTGGAGTGGACAGGCCACCTATGGCTACACCTTC. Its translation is CAWSGQATYGYTF.

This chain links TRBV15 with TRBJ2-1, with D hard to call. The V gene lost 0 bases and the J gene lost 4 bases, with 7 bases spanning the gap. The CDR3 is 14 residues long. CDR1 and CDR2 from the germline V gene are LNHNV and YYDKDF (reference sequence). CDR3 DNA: TGTGCCACCAGCAGAGATAGGTGGTACAATGAGCAGTTCTTC. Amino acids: CATSRDRWYNEQFF.

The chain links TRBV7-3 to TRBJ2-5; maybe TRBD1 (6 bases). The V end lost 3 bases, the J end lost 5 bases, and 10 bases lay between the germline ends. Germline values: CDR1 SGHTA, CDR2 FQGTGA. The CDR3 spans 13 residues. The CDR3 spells CASSFFTGETQYF. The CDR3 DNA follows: TGTGCCAGCAGCTTTTTTACAGGGGAGACCCAGTACTTC.

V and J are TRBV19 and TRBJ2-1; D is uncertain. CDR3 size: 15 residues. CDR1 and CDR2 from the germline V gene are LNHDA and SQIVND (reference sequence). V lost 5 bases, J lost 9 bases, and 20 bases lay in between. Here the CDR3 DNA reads TGTGCCAGTAGTCTCCGGGCCGACGGCAGGTCTGAGCAGTTCTTC. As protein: CASSLRADGRSEQFF. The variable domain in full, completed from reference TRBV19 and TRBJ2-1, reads DGGITQSPKYLFRKEGQNVTLSCEQNLNHDAMYWYRQDPGQGLRLIYYSQIVNDFQKGDIAEGYSVSREKKESFPLTVTSAQKNPTAFYLCASSLRADGRSEQFFGPGTRLTVL.

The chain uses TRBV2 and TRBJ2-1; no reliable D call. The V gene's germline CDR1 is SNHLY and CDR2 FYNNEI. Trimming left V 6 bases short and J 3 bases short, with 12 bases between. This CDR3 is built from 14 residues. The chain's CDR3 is CASRGRYFYNEQFF. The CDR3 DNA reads TGTGCCAGCAGGGGCCGCTACTTCTACAATGAGCAGTTCTTC.

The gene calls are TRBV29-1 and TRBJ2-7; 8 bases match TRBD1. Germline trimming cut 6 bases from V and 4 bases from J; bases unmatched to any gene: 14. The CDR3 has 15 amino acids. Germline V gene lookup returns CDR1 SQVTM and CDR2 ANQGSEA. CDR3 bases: TGCAGCGTAACAGGGGGGAAGGGCGCCTATTACGAGCAGTACTTC. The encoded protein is CSVTGGKGAYYEQYF.

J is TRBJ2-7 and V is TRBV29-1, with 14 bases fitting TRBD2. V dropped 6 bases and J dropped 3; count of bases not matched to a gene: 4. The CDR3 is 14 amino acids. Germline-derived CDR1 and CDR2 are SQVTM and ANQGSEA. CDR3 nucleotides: TGCAGCGTCGTGGGACTAGCGGGAGACTACGAGCAGTACTTC. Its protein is CSVVGLAGDYEQYF.

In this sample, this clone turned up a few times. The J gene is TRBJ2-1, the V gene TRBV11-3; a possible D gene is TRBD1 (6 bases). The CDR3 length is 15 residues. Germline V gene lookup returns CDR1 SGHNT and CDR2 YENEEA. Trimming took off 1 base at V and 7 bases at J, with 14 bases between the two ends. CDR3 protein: CASSLGAGVRNEQFF. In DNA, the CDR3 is TGTGCCAGCAGCTTAGGGGCAGGGGTGAGGAATGAGCAGTTCTTC. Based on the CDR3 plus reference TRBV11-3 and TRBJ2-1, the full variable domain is EAGVVQSPRYKIIEKKQPVAFWCNPISGHNTLYWYLQNLGQGPELLIRYENEEAVDDSQLPKDRFSAERLKGVDSTLKIQPAELGDSAVYLCASSLGAGVRNEQFFGPGTRLTVL.

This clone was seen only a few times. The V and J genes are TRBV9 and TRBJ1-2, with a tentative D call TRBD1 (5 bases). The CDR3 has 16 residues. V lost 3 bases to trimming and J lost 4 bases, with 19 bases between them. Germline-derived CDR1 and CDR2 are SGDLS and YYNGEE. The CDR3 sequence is CASSGGRVMTFYGYTF. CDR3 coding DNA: TGTGCCAGCAGCGGTGGCAGGGTCATGACATTCTATGGCTACACCTTC.

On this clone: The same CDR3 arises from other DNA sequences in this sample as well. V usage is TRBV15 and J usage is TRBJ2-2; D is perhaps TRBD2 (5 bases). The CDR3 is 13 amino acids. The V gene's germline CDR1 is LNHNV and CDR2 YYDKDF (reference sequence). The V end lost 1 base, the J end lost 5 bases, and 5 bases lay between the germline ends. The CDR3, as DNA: TGTGCCACCAGCAGAGGAGGGACCGGGGAGCTGTTTTTT. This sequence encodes CATSRGGTGELFF. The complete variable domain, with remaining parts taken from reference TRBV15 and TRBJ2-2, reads DAMVIQNPRYQVTQFGKPVTLSCSQTLNHNVMYWYQQKSSQAPKLLFHYYDKDFNNEADTPDNFQSRRPNTSFCFLDIRSPGLGDTAMYLCATSRGGTGELFFGEGSRLTVL.

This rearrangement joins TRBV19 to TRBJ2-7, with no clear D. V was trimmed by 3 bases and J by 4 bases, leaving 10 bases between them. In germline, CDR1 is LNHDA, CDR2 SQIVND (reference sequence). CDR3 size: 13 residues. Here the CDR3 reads CASSMRTGYEQYF. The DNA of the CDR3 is TGTGCCAGTAGTATGAGGACGGGTTACGAGCAGTACTTC.

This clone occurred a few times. The CDR3 region has the DNA TGTGCCTGGAGTGGAATCTCTAGCGGGGGTTACAATGAGCAGTTCTTC. This encodes CAWSGISSGGYNEQFF. This rearrangement joins TRBV30 to TRBJ2-1; 10 bases agree with TRBD2. Germline V CDR1 and CDR2: GTSNPN, SVGIG (reference sequence). J lost 4 bases, V lost 1 base, and 7 bases had no gene match. The CDR3 is 16 amino acids. The complete variable domain, with remaining parts taken from reference TRBV30 and TRBJ2-1, reads SQTIHQWPATLVQPVGSPLSLECTVEGTSNPNLYWYRQAAGRGLQLLFYSVGIGQISSEVPQNLSASRPQDRQFILSSKKLLLSDSGFYLCAWSGISSGGYNEQFFGPGTRLTVL.

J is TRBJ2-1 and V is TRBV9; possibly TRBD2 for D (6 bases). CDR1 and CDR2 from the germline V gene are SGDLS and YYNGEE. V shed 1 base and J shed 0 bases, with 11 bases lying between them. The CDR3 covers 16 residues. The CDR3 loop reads CASSVIATSSYNEQFF. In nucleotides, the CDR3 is TGTGCCAGCAGCGTAATTGCGACTAGCTCCTACAATGAGCAGTTCTTC.

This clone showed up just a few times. CDR3 nucleotide sequence: TGTGCCTGGAGTGACCCCCCAGGGTACGCTGAAGCTTTCTTT. It encodes CAWSDPPGYAEAFF. The rearrangement joins TRBV30 to TRBJ1-1; possibly TRBD1 for D (5 bases). CDR1 is GTSNPN, CDR2 SVGIG, per germline (reference sequence). Deletions cut 1 base from V and 6 bases from J, with 15 bases between. The CDR3 spans 14 residues.

The CDR3 bases are TGTGCCAGCAGCCCCCGGCTAGCGGCCTACAATGAGCAGTTCTTC. Its translation is CASSPRLAAYNEQFF. The J gene is TRBJ2-1, the V gene TRBV7-6; 7 positions match TRBD2. This CDR3 comprises 15 residues. Trimming removed 5 bases from V and 2 bases from J; junction bases left unmatched: 6. The germline V gene encodes CDR1 SGHVS and CDR2 FNYEAQ.

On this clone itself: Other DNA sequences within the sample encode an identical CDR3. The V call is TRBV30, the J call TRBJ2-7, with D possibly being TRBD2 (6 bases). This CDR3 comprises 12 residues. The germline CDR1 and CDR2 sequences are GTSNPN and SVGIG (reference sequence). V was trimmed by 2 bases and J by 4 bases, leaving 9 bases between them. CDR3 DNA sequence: TGTGCCTGGAGTCCGCGGGGTTACGAGCAGTACTTC. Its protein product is CAWSPRGYEQYF.

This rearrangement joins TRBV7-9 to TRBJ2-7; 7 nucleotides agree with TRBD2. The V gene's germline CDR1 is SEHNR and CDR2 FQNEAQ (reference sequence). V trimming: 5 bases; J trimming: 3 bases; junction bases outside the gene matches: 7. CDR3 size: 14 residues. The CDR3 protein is CASSLLAASYEQYF. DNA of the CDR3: TGTGCCAGCAGCCTGCTAGCGGCAAGCTACGAGCAGTACTTC. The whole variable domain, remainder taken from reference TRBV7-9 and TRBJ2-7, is DTGVSQNPRHKITKRGQNVTFRCDPISEHNRLYWYRQTLGQGPEFLTYFQNEAQLEKSRLLSDRFSAERPKGSFSTLEIQRTEQGDSAMYLCASSLLAASYEQYFGPGTRLTVT.

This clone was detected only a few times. The CDR3 DNA reads TGTGCCAGCAGCCGGGACTTACAAAACATTCAGTACTTC. Protein product: CASSRDLQNIQYF. The chain has TRBV5-4 and TRBJ2-4, with TRBD2 as a possible D gene (6 bases). Between the trimmed V and J ends, which lost 4 bases and 5 bases, there was a span of 10 bases. Per the germline V gene, CDR1 is SGHNT and CDR2 is YYREEE (reference sequence). The CDR3 length is 13 residues.

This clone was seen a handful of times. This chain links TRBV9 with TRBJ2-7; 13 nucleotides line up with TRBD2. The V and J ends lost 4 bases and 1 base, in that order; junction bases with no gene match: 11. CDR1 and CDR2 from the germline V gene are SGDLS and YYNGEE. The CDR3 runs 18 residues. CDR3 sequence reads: CASSHGGLAGRNSYEQYF. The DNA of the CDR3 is TGTGCCAGCAGCCATGGGGGACTAGCGGGACGAAATTCCTACGAGCAGTACTTC.

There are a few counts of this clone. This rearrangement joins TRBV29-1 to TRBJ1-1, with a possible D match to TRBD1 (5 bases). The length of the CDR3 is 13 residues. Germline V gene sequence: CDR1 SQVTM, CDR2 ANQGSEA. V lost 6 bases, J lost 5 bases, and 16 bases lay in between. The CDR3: CSVGGLRETEAFF. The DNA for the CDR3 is TGCAGCGTGGGGGGACTGAGGGAGACTGAAGCTTTCTTT. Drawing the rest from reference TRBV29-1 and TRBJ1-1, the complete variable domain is SAVISQKPSRDICQRGTSLTIQCQVDSQVTMMFWYRQQPGQSLTLIATANQGSEATYESGFVIDKFPISRPNLTFSTLTVSNMSPEDSSIYLCSVGGLRETEAFFGQGTRLTVV.

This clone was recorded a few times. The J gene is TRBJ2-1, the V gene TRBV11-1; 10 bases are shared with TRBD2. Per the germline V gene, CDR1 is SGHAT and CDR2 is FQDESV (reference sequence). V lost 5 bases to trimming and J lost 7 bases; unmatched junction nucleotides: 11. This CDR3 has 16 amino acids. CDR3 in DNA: TGTGCCAGCAGCAAACAGCCCGGACTAGCGGATAATGAGCAGTTCTTC. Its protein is CASSKQPGLADNEQFF.

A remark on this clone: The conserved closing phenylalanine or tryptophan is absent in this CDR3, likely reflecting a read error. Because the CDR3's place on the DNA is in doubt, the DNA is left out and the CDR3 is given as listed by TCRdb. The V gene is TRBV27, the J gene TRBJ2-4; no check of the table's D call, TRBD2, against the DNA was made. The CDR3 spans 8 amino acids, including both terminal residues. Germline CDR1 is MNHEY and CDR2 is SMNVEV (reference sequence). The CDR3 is CASRRSSL.

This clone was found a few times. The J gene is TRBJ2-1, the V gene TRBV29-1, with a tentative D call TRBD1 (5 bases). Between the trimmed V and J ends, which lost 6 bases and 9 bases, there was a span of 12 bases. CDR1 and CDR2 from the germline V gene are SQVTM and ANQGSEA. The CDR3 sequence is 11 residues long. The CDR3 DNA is TGCAGCGTGGCCACAGGCACTGAGCAGTTCTTC. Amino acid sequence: CSVATGTEQFF.

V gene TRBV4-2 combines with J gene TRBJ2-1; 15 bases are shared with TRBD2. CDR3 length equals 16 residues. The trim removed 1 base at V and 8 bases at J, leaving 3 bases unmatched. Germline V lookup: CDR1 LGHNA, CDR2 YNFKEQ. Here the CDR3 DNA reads TGTGCCAGCAGCCAAGCGGGACTAGCGGGAGGATATGAGCAGTTCTTC. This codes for CASSQAGLAGGYEQFF.

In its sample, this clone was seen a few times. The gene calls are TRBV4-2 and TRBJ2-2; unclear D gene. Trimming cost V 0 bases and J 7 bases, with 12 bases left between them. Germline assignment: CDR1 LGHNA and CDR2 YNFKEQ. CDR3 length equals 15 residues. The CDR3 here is CASSQDQLPRGELFF. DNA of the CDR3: TGTGCCAGCAGCCAAGATCAACTCCCCCGCGGGGAGCTGTTTTTT.